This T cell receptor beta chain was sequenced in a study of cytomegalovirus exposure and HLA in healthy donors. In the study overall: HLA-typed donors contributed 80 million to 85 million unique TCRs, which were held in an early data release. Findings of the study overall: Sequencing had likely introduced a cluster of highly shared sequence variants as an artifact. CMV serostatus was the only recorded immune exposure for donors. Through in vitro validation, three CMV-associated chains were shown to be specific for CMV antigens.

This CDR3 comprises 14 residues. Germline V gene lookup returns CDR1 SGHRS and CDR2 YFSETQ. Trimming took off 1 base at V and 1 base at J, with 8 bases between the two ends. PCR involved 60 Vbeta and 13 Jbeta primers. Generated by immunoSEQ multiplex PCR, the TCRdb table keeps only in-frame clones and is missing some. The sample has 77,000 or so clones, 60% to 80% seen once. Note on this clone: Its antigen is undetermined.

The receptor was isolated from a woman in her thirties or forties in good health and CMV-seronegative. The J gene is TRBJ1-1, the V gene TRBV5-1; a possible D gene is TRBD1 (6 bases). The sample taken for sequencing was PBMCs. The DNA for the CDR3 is TGCGCCAGCAGCTTGAGGGACACGAACACTGAAGCTTTCTTT. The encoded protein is CASSLRDTNTEAFF.